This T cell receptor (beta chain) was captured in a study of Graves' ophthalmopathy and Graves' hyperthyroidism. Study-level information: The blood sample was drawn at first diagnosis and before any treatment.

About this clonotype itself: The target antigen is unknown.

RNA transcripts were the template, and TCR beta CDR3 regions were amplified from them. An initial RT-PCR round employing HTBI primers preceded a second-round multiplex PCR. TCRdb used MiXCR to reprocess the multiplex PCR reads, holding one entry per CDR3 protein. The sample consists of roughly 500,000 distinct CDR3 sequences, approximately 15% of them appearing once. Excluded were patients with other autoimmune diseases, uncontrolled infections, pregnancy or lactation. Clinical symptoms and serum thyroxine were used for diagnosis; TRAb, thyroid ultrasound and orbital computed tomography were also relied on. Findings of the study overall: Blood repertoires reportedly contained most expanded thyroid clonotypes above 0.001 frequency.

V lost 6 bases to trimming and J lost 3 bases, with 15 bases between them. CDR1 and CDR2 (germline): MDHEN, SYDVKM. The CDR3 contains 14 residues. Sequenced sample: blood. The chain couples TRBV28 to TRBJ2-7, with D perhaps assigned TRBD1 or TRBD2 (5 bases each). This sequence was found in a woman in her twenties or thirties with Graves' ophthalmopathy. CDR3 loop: CASRVPGPGYEQYF. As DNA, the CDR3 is TGTGCCAGCAGAGTTCCGGGACCAGGCTACGAGCAGTACTTC. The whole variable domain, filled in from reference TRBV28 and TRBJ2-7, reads DVKVTQSSRYLVKRTGEKVFLECVQDMDHENMFWYRQDPGLGLRLIYFSYDVKMKEKGDIPEGYSVSREKKERFSLILESASTNQTSMYLCASRVPGPGYEQYFGPGTRLTVT.